This TCR beta chain was profiled in a study of blood T cell repertoires in COVID-19. Overall study context: There were acute and convalescent COVID-19 samples, and they came from the United States, Italy and Spain. T cells, B-cell-depleted T cells, or PBMCs supplied cDNA or gDNA.

The CDR3 runs to 17 residues. Germline CDR1 reads SGHVS; CDR2 reads FQNEAQ. Unmatched junction bases numbered 9, after V lost 5 bases and J lost 0 bases. Per the original data handling: Amplification of reference gene primers provided the estimated nucleated cell counts. Measured with immunoSEQ multiplex PCR; TCRdb has only the in-frame clones, and not every one. V, J and clone size reflect that table, while D and trimming were determined from the DNA. Found here are approximately 150,000 clones, around 87% of them singletons; the top ten hold roughly 37%. What was sequenced was peripheral blood. The sequence came from a man aged 45 to 65 who had recovered from COVID-19. The chain links TRBV7-8 to TRBJ1-3, with TRBD1 identical over 8 bases. The CDR3 DNA sequence: TGTGCCAGCAGCCCTCGGGACAGGACGAGCTCTGGAAACACCATATATTTT. Translating it yields CASSPRDRTSSGNTIYF.